This entry is about one T cell receptor beta chain. Its antigen remains unidentified. The data stem from a study of T cell responses to AZD1222 COVID-19 vaccine. Study-wide points: Among the donors, most were white British and more were female, and clonal diversity was possibly underestimated.

Only in-frame clones appear in the TCRdb table, and some are missing; sequencing was by immunoSEQ multiplex PCR. The repertoire has over 55,000 clones, about four fifths of them found once; the top ten carry 5.5% to 7%. This TCR derives from an adult who received the AZD1222 COVID-19 vaccine. The sample in question was peripheral blood, obtained 28 days after the second AZD1222 dose.

DNA for the CDR3: TGTGCCAGCAGCCCAGGGGCCGCGACGCAGTATTTT. It is translated as CASSPGAATQYF. The chain links TRBV7-8 to TRBJ2-3; D perhaps matches TRBD1 (6 bases). Germline assignment: CDR1 SGHVS and CDR2 FQNEAQ. The CDR3 extends over 12 amino acids. The V gene lost 5 bases and the J gene lost 9 bases, with 12 bases spanning the gap.